Presented here are 8 T cell receptor beta chains from one specimen sequenced in a study of blood T cell repertoires in COVID-19. The data were produced by immunoSEQ multiplex PCR, yet TCRdb's version contains in-frame clones alone and is incomplete. The sample holds some 200,000 clones, approximately 83% seen once. Sequencing was done on a sample of peripheral blood. These receptors all come from a woman aged 25 to 39 who had recovered from COVID-19.

The V and J genes are TRBV9 and TRBJ2-1, with D perhaps TRBD2 (6 bases). The CDR3 is made up of 16 amino acids. V was cut by 0 bases and J by 0 bases, with 10 bases left in between. CDR1 is SGDLS and CDR2 is YYNGEE in the germline V gene. The CDR3 nucleotides read TGTGCCAGCAGCGTAGAAGTAGCGGCCTCCTACAATGAGCAGTTCTTC. Protein: CASSVEVAASYNEQFF.

This sequence joins TRBV28 and TRBJ2-7, with 8 positions matching TRBD2. This CDR3 is built from 14 residues. Germline assignment: CDR1 MDHEN and CDR2 SYDVKM. With V trimmed by 9 bases and J by 4 bases, 11 bases remained unmatched. Written as DNA, the CDR3 is TGTGCCAGTTTTGGGCCGGGAGGGATGTACGAGCAGTACTTC. The encoded protein is CASFGPGGMYEQYF.

In nucleotides, the CDR3 is TGTGCCAGCAGCCAACAAGCGGGAGCAGGCTACAATGAGCAGTTCTTC. It yields the protein CASSQQAGAGYNEQFF. The chain combines TRBV14 with TRBJ2-1, with 8 nucleotides matching TRBD2. Germline CDR1 reads SGHDN; CDR2 reads FVKESK. With V trimmed by 2 bases and J by 3 bases, 6 bases remained unmatched. The CDR3 length is 16 residues.

The V gene is TRBV7-8, the J gene TRBJ2-5, with D hard to call. The CDR3 totals 15 residues. With 1 base removed from V and 5 bases from J, the gap between germline ends came to 14 bases. Germline V gene data show CDR1 as SGHVS and CDR2 as FQNEAQ. The CDR3 is CASSLGFLNTETQYF. In nucleotides, the CDR3 is TGTGCCAGCAGCTTAGGGTTCCTAAATACGGAGACCCAGTACTTC.

The genes are TRBV28 and TRBJ1-2, with 10 nucleotides matching TRBD1. Germline assignment: CDR1 MDHEN and CDR2 SYDVKM. CDR3 length equals 14 residues. J gave up 5 bases and V 6 bases, and 6 bases lay outside the gene matches. The CDR3 loop is CASRETGGEYGYTF. CDR3 DNA: TGTGCCAGCAGAGAGACAGGGGGCGAATATGGCTACACCTTC.

This clone has just one count. J is TRBJ2-7 and V is TRBV27; 8 bases agree with TRBD2. After removal of 3 bases from V and 2 bases from J, the junction contained 0 bases not matched to a gene. The CDR3 is 13 residues long. Germline CDR1 is MNHEY and CDR2 is SMNVEV (reference sequence). CDR3 in amino acids: CASSLGLAYEQYF. The DNA of the CDR3 is TGTGCCAGCAGTTTGGGACTAGCCTACGAGCAGTACTTC.

The J gene is TRBJ1-1, the V gene TRBV28, with D uncertain. Germline V gene lookup returns CDR1 MDHEN and CDR2 SYDVKM. Trimming took off 3 bases at V and 10 bases at J, with 12 bases between the two ends. The CDR3 sequence is 12 residues long. CDR3 amino acids: CASSLVSSGAFF. CDR3 sequence (DNA): TGTGCCAGCAGTTTGGTCTCCTCAGGAGCTTTCTTT.

This clone has just one count. The J gene is TRBJ2-3, the V gene TRBV9, with 11 positions matching TRBD2. The CDR3 runs 15 residues. CDR1 and CDR2 (germline): SGDLS, YYNGEE. After removal of 0 bases from V and 14 bases from J, the junction contained 11 bases not matched to a gene. CDR3 in amino acids: CASSVDSQTSGIRYF. The DNA for the CDR3 is TGTGCCAGCAGCGTAGACTCACAGACTAGCGGGATTCGGTATTTT. Full variable domain (outside the CDR3, taken from reference TRBV9 and TRBJ2-3): DSGVTQTPKHLITATGQRVTLRCSPRSGDLSVYWYQQSLDQGLQFLIQYYNGEERAKGNILERFSAQQFPDLHSELNLSSLELGDSALYFCASSVDSQTSGIRYFGPGTRLTVL.